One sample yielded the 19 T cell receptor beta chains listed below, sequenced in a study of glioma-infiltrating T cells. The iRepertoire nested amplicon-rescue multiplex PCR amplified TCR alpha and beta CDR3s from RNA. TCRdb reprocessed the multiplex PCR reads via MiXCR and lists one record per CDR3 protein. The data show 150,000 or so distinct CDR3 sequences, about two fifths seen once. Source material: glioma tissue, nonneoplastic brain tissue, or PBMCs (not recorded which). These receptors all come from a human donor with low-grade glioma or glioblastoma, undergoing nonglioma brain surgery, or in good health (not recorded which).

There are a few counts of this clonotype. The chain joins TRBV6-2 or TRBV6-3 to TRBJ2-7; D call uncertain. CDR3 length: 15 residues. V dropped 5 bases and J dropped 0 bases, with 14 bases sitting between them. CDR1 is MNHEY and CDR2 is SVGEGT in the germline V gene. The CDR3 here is CASSRPGTRSYEQYF. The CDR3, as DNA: TGTGCCAGCAGTCGCCCGGGCACCCGCTCCTACGAGCAGTACTTC.

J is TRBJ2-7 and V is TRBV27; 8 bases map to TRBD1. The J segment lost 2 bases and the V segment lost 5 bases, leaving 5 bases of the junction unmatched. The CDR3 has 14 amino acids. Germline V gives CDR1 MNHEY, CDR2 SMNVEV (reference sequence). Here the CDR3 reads CASSPRTGTYEQYF. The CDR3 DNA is TGTGCCAGCAGTCCCAGGACAGGGACCTACGAGCAGTACTTC.

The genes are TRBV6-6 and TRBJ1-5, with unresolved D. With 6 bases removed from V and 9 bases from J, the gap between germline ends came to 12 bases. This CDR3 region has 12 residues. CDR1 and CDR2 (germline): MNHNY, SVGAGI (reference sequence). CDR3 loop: CASSRIDGPQHF. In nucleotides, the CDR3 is TGTGCCAGCAGCCGTATAGATGGGCCCCAGCATTTT.

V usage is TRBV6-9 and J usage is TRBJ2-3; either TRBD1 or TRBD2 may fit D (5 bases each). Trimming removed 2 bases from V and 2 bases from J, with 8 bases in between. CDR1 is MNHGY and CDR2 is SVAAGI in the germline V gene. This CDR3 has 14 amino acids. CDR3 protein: CASSYNGTTDTQYF. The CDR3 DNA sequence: TGTGCCAGCAGTTATAACGGGACCACAGATACGCAGTATTTT.

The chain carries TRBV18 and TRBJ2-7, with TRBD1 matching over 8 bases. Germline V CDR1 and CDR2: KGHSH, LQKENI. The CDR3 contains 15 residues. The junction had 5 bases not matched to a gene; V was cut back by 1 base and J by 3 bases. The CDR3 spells CASSPHEDRVYEQYF. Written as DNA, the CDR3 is TGTGCCAGCTCACCACATGAGGACAGGGTCTACGAGCAGTACTTC.

The CDR3 loop reads CASSLREAQYF. CDR3 DNA sequence: TGTGCCAGCAGCTTAAGGGAGGCGCAGTATTTT. The V gene is TRBV7-2, the J gene TRBJ2-3, with D possibly TRBD2 on 6 matching bases. Germline loops: CDR1 SGHTA, CDR2 FQGNSA. This CDR3 spans 11 amino acids. Trimming removed 2 bases at V and 10 bases at J, with 7 bases between.

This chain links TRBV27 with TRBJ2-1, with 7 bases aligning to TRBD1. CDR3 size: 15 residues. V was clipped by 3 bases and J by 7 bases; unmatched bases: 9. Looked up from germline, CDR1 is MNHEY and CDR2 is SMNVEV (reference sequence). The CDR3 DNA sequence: TGTGCCAGCAGTTTGGACTGGACAGGCGTTAATGAGCAGTTCTTC. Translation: CASSLDWTGVNEQFF.

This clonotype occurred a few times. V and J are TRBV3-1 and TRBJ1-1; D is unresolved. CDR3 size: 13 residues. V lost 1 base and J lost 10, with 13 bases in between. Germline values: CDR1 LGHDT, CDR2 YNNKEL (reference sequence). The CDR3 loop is CASSQAAGVSAFF. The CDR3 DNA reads TGTGCCAGCAGCCAAGCCGCTGGGGTATCAGCTTTCTTT.

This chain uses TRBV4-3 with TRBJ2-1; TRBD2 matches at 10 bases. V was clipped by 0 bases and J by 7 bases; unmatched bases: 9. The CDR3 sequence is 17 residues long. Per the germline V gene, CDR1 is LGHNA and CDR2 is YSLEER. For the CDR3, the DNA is TGCGCCAGCAGCCAAGATGGGCCTAGCGGGAGTTTTAATGAGCAGTTCTTC. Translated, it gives CASSQDGPSGSFNEQFF.

The CDR3 region has the DNA TGTGCCAGCCCCCAGCCCGGGGACAATGAGCAGTTCTTC. Its translation is CASPQPGDNEQFF. The chain is built from TRBV9 and TRBJ2-1; maybe TRBD2 (5 bases). CDR3 size: 13 residues. Germline CDR1 and CDR2: SGDLS and YYNGEE. Trimming took 7 bases from V and 5 from J, leaving 13 bases between them.

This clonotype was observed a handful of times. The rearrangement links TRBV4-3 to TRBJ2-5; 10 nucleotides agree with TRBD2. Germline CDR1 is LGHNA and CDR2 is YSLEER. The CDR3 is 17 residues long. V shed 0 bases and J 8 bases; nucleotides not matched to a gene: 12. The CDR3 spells CASSQDWTSGTSVTQYF. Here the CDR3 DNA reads TGCGCCAGCAGCCAAGATTGGACTAGCGGAACATCCGTAACCCAGTACTTC.

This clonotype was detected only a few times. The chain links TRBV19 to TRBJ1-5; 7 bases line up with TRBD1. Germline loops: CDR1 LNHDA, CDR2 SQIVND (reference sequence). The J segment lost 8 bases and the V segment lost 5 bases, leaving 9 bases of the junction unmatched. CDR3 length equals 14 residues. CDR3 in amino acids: CASSAGTDIEPQHF. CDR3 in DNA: TGTGCCAGTAGTGCCGGGACAGATATAGAGCCCCAGCATTTT.

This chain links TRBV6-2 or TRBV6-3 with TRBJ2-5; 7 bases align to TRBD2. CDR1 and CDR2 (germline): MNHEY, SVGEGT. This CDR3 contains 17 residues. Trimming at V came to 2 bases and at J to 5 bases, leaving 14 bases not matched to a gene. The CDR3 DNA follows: TGTGCCAGCAGTTACGATTGGCCGGGAGGCTCTCAGGAGACCCAGTACTTC. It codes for CASSYDWPGGSQETQYF.

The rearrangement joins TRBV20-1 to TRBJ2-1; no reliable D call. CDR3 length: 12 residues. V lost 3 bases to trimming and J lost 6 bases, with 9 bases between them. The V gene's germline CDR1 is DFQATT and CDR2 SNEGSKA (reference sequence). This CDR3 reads CSARVLGNEQFF. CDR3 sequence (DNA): TGCAGTGCTAGGGTCCTTGGCAATGAGCAGTTCTTC.

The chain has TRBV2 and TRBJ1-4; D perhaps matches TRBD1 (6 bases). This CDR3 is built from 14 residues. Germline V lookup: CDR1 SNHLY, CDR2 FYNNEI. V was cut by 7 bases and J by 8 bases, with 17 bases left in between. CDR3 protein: CASTNGGGPEKLFF. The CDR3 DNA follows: TGTGCCAGCACCAACGGGGGGGGGCCGGAAAAACTGTTTTTT.

The DNA of the CDR3 is TGCGCCAGCAGAGACACCGCAGGATATGGCTACACCTTC. Amino acids: CASRDTAGYGYTF. V gene TRBV10-2 combines with J gene TRBJ1-2; D is unclear. CDR1 is WSHSY and CDR2 is SAAADI in the germline V gene. The germline V and J ends were trimmed by 6 bases and 5 bases, with 13 bases remaining between them. The CDR3 has 13 amino acids.

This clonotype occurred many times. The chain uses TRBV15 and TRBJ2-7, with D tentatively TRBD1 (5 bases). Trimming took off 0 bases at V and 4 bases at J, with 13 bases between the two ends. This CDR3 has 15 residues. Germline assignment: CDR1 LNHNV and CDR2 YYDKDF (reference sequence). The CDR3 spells CATSRDRLKGYEQYF. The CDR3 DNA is TGTGCCACCAGCAGAGATCGCCTTAAGGGGTACGAGCAGTACTTC.

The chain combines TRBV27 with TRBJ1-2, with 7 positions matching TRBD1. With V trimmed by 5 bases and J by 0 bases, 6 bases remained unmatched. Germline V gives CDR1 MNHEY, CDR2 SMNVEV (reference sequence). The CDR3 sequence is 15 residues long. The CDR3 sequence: CASSHRGNTNYGYTF. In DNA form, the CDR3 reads TGTGCCAGCAGTCACAGGGGAAACACTAACTATGGCTACACCTTC.

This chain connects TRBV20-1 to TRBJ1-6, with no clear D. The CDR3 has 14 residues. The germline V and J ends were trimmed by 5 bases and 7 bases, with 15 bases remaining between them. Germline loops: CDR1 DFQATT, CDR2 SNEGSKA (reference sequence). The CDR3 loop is CSAAHKGRNSPLHF. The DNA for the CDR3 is TGCAGTGCTGCCCACAAAGGGAGGAATTCACCCCTCCACTTT.